This entry features one T cell receptor beta chain sequence. As yet, its antigen is unknown. The sample originates from a study of shared clonotypes between healthy human individuals. General observations from the study: The generation probabilities recorded for non-shared clonotypes fell below those of clonotypes shared by all four donors.

The study separated CD4+ cells into CD45RA+ naive and CD45RA-negative memory subsets. The test was conducted at deep level. Assay used: immunoSEQ multiplex PCR; TCRdb lists only in-frame clones, some missing. Of some 1.5 million clones listed, around 97% were seen once; the top ten hold over 1%. Per germline, CDR1 MNHNS and CDR2 SASEGT. The CDR3 contains 13 residues. Trimming removed 2 bases at V and 5 bases at J, with 10 bases between. V is TRBV6-1 and J is TRBJ2-7; no clear D gene. The clonotype comes from a man aged 30 to 45 in good health. Sequencing was carried out using naive CD4+ T cells sorted from blood. Subset meaning: CD45RA+ positively selected. The CDR3 is CASSESSRNEQYF. The CDR3 DNA is TGTGCCAGCAGTGAAAGTTCGAGGAACGAGCAGTACTTC.